The sequence of this TCR beta chain was determined in a study of T cell repertoires in cytomegalovirus infection. As for this clonotype: Its specificity is unknown.

TCRdb called the reads again in MiXCR, with one record for every CDR3 protein. This repertoire shows roughly 280,000 distinct CDR3 sequences, approximately 22% found once; its top ten account for about 21%. V shed 9 bases and J shed 7 bases, with 13 bases lying between them. Germline V gives CDR1 MGHDK, CDR2 SYGVNS. The CDR3 totals 13 residues. This chain links TRBV25-1 with TRBJ1-6, with D hard to call. The clonotype comes from a human donor in good health (CMV status not recorded). Some clones in this sample may be carry-over from other donors' samples. This material consisted of cultured PBMCs, taken from culture after CMV antigen stimulation. The CDR3 here is CASTPSGNSPLHF. The CDR3, as DNA: TGTGCCAGTACTCCCTCGGGGAATTCACCCCTCCACTTT.